This T cell receptor (beta chain) originates from a study of OX40 agonist ivuxolimab in advanced cancers. Study as a whole: Dose-escalation patients had hepatocellular carcinoma, melanoma, renal cell or head and neck cancer.

The germline V gene encodes CDR1 SNHLY and CDR2 FYNNEI. This CDR3 is built from 15 residues. V was cut by 0 bases and J by 1 base, with 7 bases left in between. This clone has a single count. Antigen unknown. Study observations and caveats: The authors also found low normalized T-cell clonal expansion in some nonresponders. Clonal expansion from baseline to week 6 occurred in both CD4+ and CD8+ T cells.

Generated by immunoSEQ multiplex PCR, the TCRdb table keeps only in-frame clones and is missing some. Found here are about 41,000 clones, 75% to 90% of them singletons; the top ten hold approximately 2.4%. The V and J genes are TRBV2 and TRBJ1-5, with D unclear. Sample: CD4+ or CD8+ T cells sorted from blood, taken in a trial of the OX40 agonist ivuxolimab. This receptor was identified in an adult with an advanced solid tumor such as melanoma, head and neck, liver or kidney cancer. CDR3 bases: TGTGCCAGCAGTGAAGCAGACGGAAGCAATCAGCCCCAGCATTTT. Translation gives CASSEADGSNQPQHF.